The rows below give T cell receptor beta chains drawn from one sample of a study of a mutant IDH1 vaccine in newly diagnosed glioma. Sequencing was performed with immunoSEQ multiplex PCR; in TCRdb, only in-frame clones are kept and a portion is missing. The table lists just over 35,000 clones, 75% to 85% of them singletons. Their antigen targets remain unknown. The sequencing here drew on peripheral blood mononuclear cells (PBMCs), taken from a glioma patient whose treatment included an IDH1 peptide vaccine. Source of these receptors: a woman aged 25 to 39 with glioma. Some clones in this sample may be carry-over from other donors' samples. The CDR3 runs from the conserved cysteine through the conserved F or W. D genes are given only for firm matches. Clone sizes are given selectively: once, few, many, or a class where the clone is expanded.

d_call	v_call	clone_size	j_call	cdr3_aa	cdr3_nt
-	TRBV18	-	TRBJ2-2	CASSPTTSYTGELFF	TGTGCCAGCTCACCGACTACTAGTTACACCGGGGAGCTGTTTTTT
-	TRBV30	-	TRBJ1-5	CAWSVGRVEQPQHF	TGTGCCTGGAGTGTTGGAAGGGTAGAGCAGCCCCAGCATTTT
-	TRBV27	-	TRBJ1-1	CASSLRPGLEAFF	TGTGCCAGCAGTTTAAGGCCGGGACTTGAAGCTTTCTTT
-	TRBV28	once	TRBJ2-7	CASSLSGGRANYEQYF	TGTGCCAGCAGTTTGTCCGGGGGCAGGGCGAACTACGAGCAGTACTTC
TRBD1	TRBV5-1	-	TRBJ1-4	CASSLATGAGEKLFF	TGCGCCAGCAGCTTGGCGACAGGGGCAGGGGAAAAACTGTTTTTT
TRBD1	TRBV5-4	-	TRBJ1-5	CASSTGTDNQPQHF	TGTGCCAGCAGCACCGGGACAGATAATCAGCCCCAGCATTTT
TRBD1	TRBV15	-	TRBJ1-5	CATSPDRGSNQPQHF	TGTGCCACCAGCCCCGACAGGGGAAGCAATCAGCCCCAGCATTTT
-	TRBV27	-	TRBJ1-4	CASSSYLQGGTNEKLFF	TGTGCCAGCAGTTCCTATTTACAGGGAGGAACTAATGAAAAACTGTTTTTT
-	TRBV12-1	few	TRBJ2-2	CASSLKTAPDTGELFF	TGTGCCAGCAGCCTCAAGACAGCCCCAGACACCGGGGAGCTGTTTTTT
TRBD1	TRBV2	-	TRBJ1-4	CASSEWGTGIEKLFF	TGTGCCAGCAGTGAATGGGGGACAGGGATTGAAAAACTGTTTTTT
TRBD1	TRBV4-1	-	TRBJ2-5	CASSPADREETQYF	TGCGCCAGCAGCCCCGCGGACAGGGAAGAGACCCAGTACTTC
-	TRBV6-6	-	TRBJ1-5	CATGPGANQPQHF	TGTGCCACGGGGCCCGGGGCGAATCAGCCCCAGCATTTT
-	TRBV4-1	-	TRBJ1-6	CASSQDHGSPLHF	TGCGCCAGCAGCCAAGATCATGGTTCACCCCTCCACTTT
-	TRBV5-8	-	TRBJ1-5	CASSYHRDGQPQHF	TGTGCCAGCAGCTACCACAGGGACGGTCAGCCCCAGCATTTT
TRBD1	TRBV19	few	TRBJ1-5	CASSPPEGQTNQPQHF	TGTGCCAGTAGTCCCCCGGAGGGACAGACCAATCAGCCCCAGCATTTT
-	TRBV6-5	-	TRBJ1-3	CASSYSRGSGNTIYF	TGTGCCAGCAGTTACTCGAGGGGCTCTGGAAACACCATATATTTT
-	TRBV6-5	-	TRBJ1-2	CASSYGGIGYTF	TGTGCCAGCAGTTACGGGGGGATAGGCTACACCTTC
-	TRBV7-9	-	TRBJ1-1	CASSPTGRGGVEAFF	TGTGCCAGCAGCCCCACGGGAAGGGGAGGAGTTGAAGCTTTCTTT
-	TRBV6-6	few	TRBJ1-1	CASSYGRNTEAFF	TGTGCCAGCAGTTACGGCCGTAACACTGAAGCTTTCTTT
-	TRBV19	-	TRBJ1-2	CASSPGGTSYGYTF	TGTGCCAGTAGTCCTGGGGGGACGTCGTATGGCTACACCTTC